This entry lists 4 T cell receptor beta chains sequenced from one sample in a study of blood T cell repertoires in COVID-19. Measured with immunoSEQ multiplex PCR; TCRdb has only the in-frame clones, and not every one. The repertoire holds about 55,000 clones, roughly 87% seen once, with 15% to 20% in the top ten. Sequencing was done on a sample of peripheral blood. These receptors were obtained from a human donor with active COVID-19. The donor label of this sample is uncertain.

This chain uses TRBV6-2 or TRBV6-3 with TRBJ1-2; 8 bases agree with TRBD1. V gave up 1 base and J gave up 2 bases; unmatched junction bases: 9. Germline-derived CDR1 and CDR2 are MNHEY and SVGEGT. This CDR3 comprises 17 residues. The CDR3 DNA sequence: TGTGCCAGCAGTTACTATCGCCAGGGGGCTAGAAACTATGGCTACACCTTC. Translated, it gives CASSYYRQGARNYGYTF.

CDR3 DNA sequence: TGCGCCAGCAGCGGGGAGGGGACCTACGAGCAGTACTTC. Protein product: CASSGEGTYEQYF. This chain uses TRBV5-1 with TRBJ2-7, with 7 bases identical to TRBD2. From germline, CDR1 is SGHRS and CDR2 YFSETQ. The CDR3 is 13 residues long. Trimming cost V 4 bases and J 2 bases; bases outside gene matches: 3. Full variable domain (remainder filled in from reference TRBV5-1 and TRBJ2-7): KAGVTQTPRYLIKTRGQQVTLSCSPISGHRSVSWYQQTPGQGLQFLFEYFSETQRNKGNFPGRFSGRQFSNSRSEMNVSTLELGDSALYLCASSGEGTYEQYFGPGTRLTVT.

The chain employs TRBV25-1 and TRBJ2-6; 7 bases are shared with TRBD1. J was trimmed by 1 base and V by 5 bases; bases with no gene match: 8. Germline loops: CDR1 MGHDK, CDR2 SYGVNS. CDR3 size: 17 residues. CDR3 DNA sequence: TGTGCCAGCAGTCCTAGACAGGGCGCATCTGGGGCCAACGTCCTGACTTTC. Its translation is CASSPRQGASGANVLTF.

As DNA, the CDR3 is TGTGCCAGCAAGGCGGGGGGTAGCACAGATACGCAGTATTTT. Residues: CASKAGGSTDTQYF. This chain links TRBV2 with TRBJ2-3; 8 bases are a match to TRBD2. With V trimmed by 7 bases and J by 0 bases, 3 bases remained unmatched. Per germline, CDR1 SNHLY and CDR2 FYNNEI. The CDR3 runs 14 residues.